This T cell receptor beta chain is drawn from a study of T cell changes during pregnancy in multiple sclerosis. Germline V gives CDR1 SGHTA, CDR2 FQGTGA. V was clipped by 5 bases and J by 5 bases; unmatched bases: 7. The CDR3 spans 15 residues. Assay used: immunoSEQ multiplex PCR; TCRdb lists only in-frame clones, some missing. The data hold approximately 51,000 clones, with approximately 94% observed a single time. The source material was CD4+ T cells from peripheral blood mononuclear cells, sampled in the second trimester of pregnancy. The sequence derives from a female donor with multiple sclerosis, enrolled in a pregnancy study. The chain recombines TRBV7-3 with TRBJ2-5; TRBD1 aligns across 11 bases. The CDR3 is CASSPRTGGRETQYF. The CDR3 DNA sequence: TGTGCCAGCAGCCCCCGGACAGGGGGCCGGGAGACCCAGTACTTC.